Following are 16 T cell receptor beta chains from one sample sequenced in a study of chemoradiotherapy in HPV16-positive cancers. Sequencing used immunoSEQ multiplex PCR; TCRdb keeps in-frame clones, though not all of them. The sample includes hundreds of clones, roughly 20% seen only once; the top ten take roughly 13%. This material was acquired from a patient who underwent chemoradiotherapy. Source of these receptors: a human donor with HPV-associated anogenital cancer.

There are a few counts of this clone. This specimen includes other DNA sequences encoding the same CDR3. The V call is TRBV6-5, the J call TRBJ2-6, with 7 nucleotides matching TRBD2. Germline V gene lookup returns CDR1 MNHEY and CDR2 SVGAGI. The trim removed 0 bases at V and 2 bases at J, leaving 1 base unmatched. CDR3 length: 16 amino acids. CDR3 residues: CASSYSGGAGANVLTF. The DNA of the CDR3 is TGTGCCAGCAGTTACTCGGGAGGGGCTGGGGCCAACGTCCTGACTTTC.

This sequence joins TRBV7-3 and TRBJ2-3, with 10 bases aligning to TRBD2. CDR1 and CDR2 from the germline V gene are SGHTA and FQGTGA. Losses at the gene ends were 2 bases for V and 4 bases for J; bases not matched to a gene: 9. This CDR3 spans 17 amino acids. CDR3 amino acids: CASSLQPPGLASDTQYF. Here the CDR3 DNA reads TGTGCCAGCAGCTTACAACCCCCGGGACTAGCGTCAGATACGCAGTATTTT.

In DNA, the CDR3 is TGTGCCAGCAGCTTAGAGGTGGCAGAAAGCTACGAGCAGTACTTC. It encodes CASSLEVAESYEQYF. This rearrangement joins TRBV7-8 to TRBJ2-7; unclear D gene. The ends were cut back, 1 base at V and 3 bases at J, with 13 bases in the middle. The germline CDR1 and CDR2 sequences are SGHVS and FQNEAQ. The CDR3 consists of 15 residues.

This rearrangement joins TRBV29-1 to TRBJ1-1; TRBD1 matches at 9 bases. The length of the CDR3 is 13 residues. The junction had 2 bases not matched to a gene; V was cut back by 4 bases and J by 2 bases. The V gene's germline CDR1 is SQVTM and CDR2 ANQGSEA. The CDR3 DNA is TGCAGCGTTGGGACAGGGGTTAACACTGAAGCTTTCTTT. Translation: CSVGTGVNTEAFF. The complete variable domain, with remaining parts taken from reference TRBV29-1 and TRBJ1-1, reads SAVISQKPSRDICQRGTSLTIQCQVDSQVTMMFWYRQQPGQSLTLIATANQGSEATYESGFVIDKFPISRPNLTFSTLTVSNMSPEDSSIYLCSVGTGVNTEAFFGQGTRLTVV.

This clone was counted a few times. CDR3 in amino acids: CASSLALGYEQYF. DNA for the CDR3: TGTGCCAGCAGCTTAGCGCTCGGGTACGAGCAGTACTTC. This chain joins TRBV7-7 and TRBJ2-7; the D is unclear. V shed 0 bases and J shed 4 bases, with 7 bases lying between them. CDR1 is SSHAT and CDR2 is FNYEAQ in the germline V gene (reference sequence). The CDR3 sequence is 13 residues long.

The chain links TRBV29-1 to TRBJ2-1, with TRBD2 matching 13 bases. V was clipped by 8 bases and J by 7 bases; unmatched bases: 8. This CDR3 region has 14 residues. In germline, CDR1 is SQVTM, CDR2 ANQGSEA. The CDR3 coding sequence is TGCAGCACCGCAGGACTAGCGGGGGAAAATGAGCAGTTCTTC. Its protein product is CSTAGLAGENEQFF.

This clone has more than one count but fewer than ten. The chain carries TRBV4-3 and TRBJ2-7; perhaps TRBD2 as D (7 bases). V was pared by 1 base and J by 6 bases, with 16 bases between. In germline, CDR1 is LGHNA, CDR2 YSLEER. This CDR3 has 15 amino acids. In DNA form, the CDR3 reads TGCGCCAGCAGCCAAGCACGGGGGGCCAGGGGCGAGCAGTACTTC. This codes for CASSQARGARGEQYF.

This clone occurred a few times. This chain links TRBV7-2 with TRBJ1-1, with D unclear. The CDR3 runs 13 residues. The germline CDR1 and CDR2 sequences are SGHTA and FQGNSA. Between the trimmed V and J ends, which lost 5 bases and 2 bases, there was a span of 9 bases. The DNA of the CDR3 is TGTGCCAGCAGCCCCCAAGTCAACACTGAAGCTTTCTTT. As protein: CASSPQVNTEAFF.

This clone was seen only a few times. V gene TRBV5-1 combines with J gene TRBJ2-1; 10 bases align to TRBD2. In germline, CDR1 is SGHRS, CDR2 YFSETQ. V gave up 6 bases and J gave up 7 bases; unmatched junction bases: 7. CDR3 length equals 14 residues. The CDR3 coding sequence is TGCGCCAGCATTCGGACTAGCGGAGCGAATGAGCAGTTCTTC. Translated, it gives CASIRTSGANEQFF.

A few counts support this clone. The chain employs TRBV5-6 and TRBJ1-1; D call uncertain. The germline V gene encodes CDR1 SGHDT and CDR2 YYEEEE. The CDR3 has 12 residues. The V and J ends lost 1 base and 8 bases respectively, with 9 bases between them. DNA for the CDR3: TGTGCCAGCAGCTTGAGCGATAGGGAAGCTTTCTTT. It codes for CASSLSDREAFF.

This clone was picked up a small number of times. This chain uses TRBV20-1 with TRBJ1-2; D gene unclear. There are 11 residues in the CDR3. CDR1 is DFQATT, CDR2 SNEGSKA, per germline (reference sequence). V was cut by 3 bases and J by 7 bases, with 9 bases left in between. CDR3 sequence reads: CSASFVSGYTF. The CDR3 region has the DNA TGCAGTGCTAGCTTTGTGAGTGGCTACACCTTC.

A few counts support this clone. The chain combines TRBV9 with TRBJ2-7; weak D call: TRBD1 (5 bases). Deletions cut 1 base from V and 3 bases from J, with 11 bases between. CDR3 length: 14 amino acids. The germline gives CDR1 SGDLS, CDR2 YYNGEE. The CDR3 region is CASSVSSQGYEQYF. The CDR3 DNA reads as TGTGCCAGCAGCGTATCGTCCCAGGGCTACGAGCAGTACTTC. The full variable domain, with the rest looked up from reference TRBV9 and TRBJ2-7, is DSGVTQTPKHLITATGQRVTLRCSPRSGDLSVYWYQQSLDQGLQFLIQYYNGEERAKGNILERFSAQQFPDLHSELNLSSLELGDSALYFCASSVSSQGYEQYFGPGTRLTVT.

There are a few counts of this clone. This chain links TRBV7-8 with TRBJ2-7; tentative D call: TRBD2 (5 bases). There are 13 residues in the CDR3. Germline lookup yields CDR1 SGHVS and CDR2 FQNEAQ. Trimming cost V 5 bases and J 3 bases, with 11 bases left between them. In DNA form, the CDR3 reads TGTGCCAGCAGCCCTACTCGGGGCTACGAGCAGTACTTC. Translating it yields CASSPTRGYEQYF.

This sequence joins TRBV5-1 and TRBJ1-1; no reliable D call. The germline CDR1 and CDR2 sequences are SGHRS and YFSETQ. V lost 0 bases, J lost 0 bases, and 9 bases lay in between. CDR3 size: 15 residues. CDR3 sequence (DNA): TGCGCCAGCAGCTTGGGGCCGAGGATGAACACTGAAGCTTTCTTT. It encodes CASSLGPRMNTEAFF. Complete variable domain (other parts from reference TRBV5-1 and TRBJ1-1): KAGVTQTPRYLIKTRGQQVTLSCSPISGHRSVSWYQQTPGQGLQFLFEYFSETQRNKGNFPGRFSGRQFSNSRSEMNVSTLELGDSALYLCASSLGPRMNTEAFFGQGTRLTVV.

This clone was observed a few times. The chain has TRBV5-1 and TRBJ2-7; 7 bases are shared with TRBD2. The germline V gene encodes CDR1 SGHRS and CDR2 YFSETQ. Trimming cost V 7 bases and J 2 bases; bases outside gene matches: 6. The CDR3 is made up of 13 amino acids. CDR3 sequence reads: CASALGGAYEQYF. The CDR3 DNA is TGCGCCAGCGCCCTGGGGGGGGCCTACGAGCAGTACTTC.

This clone was observed a handful of times. The gene calls are TRBV7-8 and TRBJ1-2; 9 positions match TRBD1. With V trimmed by 5 bases and J by 5 bases, 12 bases remained unmatched. Looked up from germline, CDR1 is SGHVS and CDR2 is FQNEAQ. The CDR3 length is 16 residues. The chain's CDR3 is CASSPEGWDRDYGYTF. The CDR3 DNA sequence: TGTGCCAGCAGCCCAGAGGGATGGGACAGGGATTATGGCTACACCTTC.